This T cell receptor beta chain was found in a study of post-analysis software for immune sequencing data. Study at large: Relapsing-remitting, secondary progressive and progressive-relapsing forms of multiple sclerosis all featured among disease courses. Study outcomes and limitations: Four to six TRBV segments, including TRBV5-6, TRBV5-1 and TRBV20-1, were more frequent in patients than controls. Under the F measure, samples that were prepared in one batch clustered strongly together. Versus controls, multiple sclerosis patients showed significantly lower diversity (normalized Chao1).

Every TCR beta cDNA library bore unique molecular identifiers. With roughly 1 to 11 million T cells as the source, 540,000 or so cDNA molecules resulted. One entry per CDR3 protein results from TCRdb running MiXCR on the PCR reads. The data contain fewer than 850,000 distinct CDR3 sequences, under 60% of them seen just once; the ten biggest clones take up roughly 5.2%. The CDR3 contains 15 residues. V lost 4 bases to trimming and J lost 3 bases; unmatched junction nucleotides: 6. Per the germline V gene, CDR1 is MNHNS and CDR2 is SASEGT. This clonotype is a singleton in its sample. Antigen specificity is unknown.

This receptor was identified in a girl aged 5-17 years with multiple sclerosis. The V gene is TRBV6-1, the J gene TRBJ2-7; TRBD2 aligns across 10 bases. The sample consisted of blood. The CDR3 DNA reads TGTGCCAGCAGTGGACCGTCTAGCGGGAGCTACGAGCAGTACTTC. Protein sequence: CASSGPSSGSYEQYF.